This T cell receptor beta chain stems from a study of blood T cell repertoires in COVID-19. Study in general: T cells, B-cell-depleted T cells, or PBMCs provided the cDNA or gDNA that served as material.

CDR1 is SQVTM, CDR2 ANQGSEA, per germline. Trimming cost V 4 bases and J 4 bases, with 11 bases left between them. The length of the CDR3 is 13 residues. In the authors' workflow: Using reference gene primer amplification, nucleated cell counts were estimated. The protocol was immunoSEQ multiplex PCR, while the TCRdb copy is restricted to in-frame clones and leaves out a portion. The V and J calls and clone size come from that table; D and trimming were worked out from the DNA. The sample holds some 270,000 clones; roughly 91% are singletons and the top ten take roughly 0.8%. The sample was peripheral blood. The TCR originated in a man younger than 40 with acute or convalescent COVID-19. This chain links TRBV29-1 with TRBJ1-5, with D possibly being TRBD1 (5 bases). CDR3 sequence reads: CSVVSGSNQPQHF. CDR3 coding DNA: TGCAGCGTTGTCTCAGGGTCTAATCAGCCCCAGCATTTT.